The next 20 T cell receptor beta chains were all read from a single sample in a study of technical replicates of blood from a handful of donors. The method was immunoSEQ multiplex PCR; TCRdb's version includes in-frame clones alone and lacks a portion of them. The table shows around 69,000 clones, with nearly 98% occurring only once. Material: T cells isolated from PBMCs. These receptor sequences come from a human donor in good health.

The chain couples TRBV2 to TRBJ1-5, with TRBD1 matching over 7 bases. Germline-derived CDR1 and CDR2 are SNHLY and FYNNEI. The ends lost 4 bases at V and 3 bases at J; junction bases unmatched: 9. This CDR3 contains 16 residues. The CDR3 DNA is TGTGCCAGCAGTGGGTTAGGGGGCGGGGTCAATCAGCCCCAGCATTTT. Amino acids: CASSGLGGGVNQPQHF.

This sequence joins TRBV27 and TRBJ2-1; TRBD2 agrees at 14 bases. The V segment lost 2 bases and the J segment 5 bases; nucleotides outside the gene matches: 8. Germline V gene sequence: CDR1 MNHEY, CDR2 SMNVEV (reference sequence). This CDR3 is 18 amino acids long. The CDR3 sequence: CASSLEWTSGGIHNEQFF. As DNA, the CDR3 is TGTGCCAGCAGTTTAGAATGGACTAGCGGGGGGATCCACAATGAGCAGTTCTTC.

V and J are TRBV2 and TRBJ1-2, with TRBD1 as a possible D gene (5 bases). The CDR3 extends over 14 amino acids. The ends were cut back, 10 bases at V and 2 bases at J, with 17 bases in the middle. Germline lookup yields CDR1 SNHLY and CDR2 FYNNEI. This chain's CDR3 is CAILLGAFNYGYTF. CDR3 nucleotide sequence: TGTGCCATCCTCTTAGGGGCCTTCAACTATGGCTACACCTTC. The full variable domain, rest sourced from reference TRBV2 and TRBJ1-2, is EPEVTQTPSHQVTQMGQEVILRCVPISNHLYFYWYRQILGQKVEFLVSFYNNEISEKSEIFDDQFSVERPDGSNFTLKIRSTKLEDSAMYFCAILLGAFNYGYTFGSGTRLTVV.

This rearrangement joins TRBV7-9 to TRBJ2-2; TRBD1 might be the D (6 bases). The V end lost 5 bases, the J end lost 4 bases, and 17 bases lay between the germline ends. The CDR3 contains 16 residues. Germline lookup yields CDR1 SEHNR and CDR2 FQNEAQ (reference sequence). The CDR3 DNA is TGTGCCAGCAGCCCCCTGCCAGGGGCCACCACCGGGGAGCTGTTTTTT. It is translated as CASSPLPGATTGELFF.

The gene calls are TRBV7-9 and TRBJ2-3, with 7 bases aligning to TRBD2. The germline V gene encodes CDR1 SEHNR and CDR2 FQNEAQ (reference sequence). The CDR3 runs 15 residues. Trimming took 5 bases from V and 1 from J; bases not matched to a gene: 6. CDR3 region: CASSSWTRGTDTQYF. The CDR3 nucleotides read TGTGCCAGCAGCAGTTGGACTAGAGGCACAGATACGCAGTATTTT.

The rearrangement uses TRBV30 and TRBJ2-7, with D possibly matching TRBD2 (5 bases). There are 13 residues in the CDR3. Germline CDR1 is GTSNPN and CDR2 is SVGIG (reference sequence). The V and J ends lost 3 bases and 2 bases respectively, with 11 bases between them. The CDR3 sequence is CAWRVRGTYEQYF. The CDR3 nucleotides read TGTGCCTGGAGGGTCCGAGGGACCTACGAGCAGTACTTC. The full variable domain, in which reference TRBV30 and TRBJ2-7 provide the parts outside the CDR3, is SQTIHQWPATLVQPVGSPLSLECTVEGTSNPNLYWYRQAAGRGLQLLFYSVGIGQISSEVPQNLSASRPQDRQFILSSKKLLLSDSGFYLCAWRVRGTYEQYFGPGTRLTVT.

The chain is built from TRBV6-1 and TRBJ1-5; D gene uncertain. Germline assignment: CDR1 MNHNS and CDR2 SASEGT. This CDR3 has 15 amino acids. Trimming removed 3 bases from V and 1 base from J, with 10 bases in between. The CDR3 is CASSEGRGSNQPQHF. The DNA for the CDR3 is TGTGCCAGCAGTGAGGGTAGAGGCAGCAATCAGCCCCAGCATTTT.

This chain links TRBV6-5 with TRBJ1-6, with D maybe TRBD1 (5 bases). The germline V gene encodes CDR1 MNHEY and CDR2 SVGAGI. Trimming took off 6 bases at V and 6 bases at J, with 15 bases between the two ends. CDR3 size: 15 residues. For the CDR3, the DNA is TGTGCCAGCAGGAGGGACCCCGGGGGTAATTCACCCCTCCACTTT. Its protein product is CASRRDPGGNSPLHF.

V is TRBV12-5 and J is TRBJ2-7, with 9 nucleotides matching TRBD1. Trimming cost V 7 bases and J 5 bases; bases outside gene matches: 6. Germline assignment: CDR1 LGHNT and CDR2 FRNRAP. The CDR3 contains 13 residues. The CDR3 bases are TGTGCTAGTGCCATACGGACAGGGGACGAGCAGTACTTC. This codes for CASAIRTGDEQYF.

The chain couples TRBV19 to TRBJ2-2; 10 bases are shared with TRBD2. V lost 6 bases and J lost 1; bases outside the gene matches: 8. Germline V CDR1 and CDR2: LNHDA, SQIVND (reference sequence). The CDR3 contains 17 residues. The CDR3 is CASRHPGLARNTGELFF. CDR3 nucleotide sequence: TGTGCCAGTAGACATCCGGGACTAGCGAGGAACACCGGGGAGCTGTTTTTT. Supplemented by reference TRBV19 and TRBJ2-2, the full variable domain reads DGGITQSPKYLFRKEGQNVTLSCEQNLNHDAMYWYRQDPGQGLRLIYYSQIVNDFQKGDIAEGYSVSREKKESFPLTVTSAQKNPTAFYLCASRHPGLARNTGELFFGEGSRLTVL.

This clone appeared a few times. The V call is TRBV6-4, the J call TRBJ2-2, with D perhaps matching TRBD2 (5 bases). Germline CDR1 reads MRHNA; CDR2 reads SNTAGT. The CDR3 extends over 15 amino acids. The ends were cut back, 5 bases at V and 5 bases at J, with 15 bases in the middle. CDR3 bases: TGTGCCAGCAGTCCTAGCCTAGTGGAGACCGGGGAGCTGTTTTTT. It encodes CASSPSLVETGELFF.

In this sample, this clone turned up once. The chain is built from TRBV7-2 and TRBJ2-7; no clear D. Deletions cut 1 base from V and 2 bases from J, with 6 bases between. The germline gives CDR1 SGHTA, CDR2 FQGNSA. The CDR3 has 13 residues. This CDR3 reads CASSLVAAYEQYF. CDR3 in DNA: TGTGCCAGCAGCTTAGTGGCCGCCTACGAGCAGTACTTC.

The chain employs TRBV6-1 and TRBJ1-4; D is uncertain. This CDR3 spans 16 amino acids. Germline-derived CDR1 and CDR2 are MNHNS and SASEGT. With 0 bases removed from V and 5 bases from J, the gap between germline ends came to 13 bases. CDR3 nucleotides: TGTGCCAGCAGTGAAGCGGGAGGGTTGCCAAATGAAAAACTGTTTTTT. Translation: CASSEAGGLPNEKLFF.

The V call is TRBV6-4, the J call TRBJ2-1, with 9 bases aligning to TRBD1. The J segment lost 4 bases and the V segment lost 6 bases, leaving 10 bases of the junction unmatched. The germline V gene has CDR1 MRHNA and CDR2 SNTAGT. The CDR3 has 16 residues. For the CDR3, the DNA is TGTGCCAGCAGCCTACGGGGGACAGGGATATACAATGAGCAGTTCTTC. Protein product: CASSLRGTGIYNEQFF.

The V and J genes are TRBV5-1 and TRBJ1-1; no clear D. CDR1 is SGHRS, CDR2 YFSETQ, per germline. Trimming shortened V by 6 bases and J by 4 bases, and 13 bases separated the two germline ends. CDR3 length equals 13 residues. CDR3 nucleotides: TGCGCCAGCACCCTACCCCCGGGCACTGAAGCTTTCTTT. Translating it yields CASTLPPGTEAFF.

The chain recombines TRBV15 with TRBJ2-7; TRBD1 matches 7 bases. V was pared by 3 bases and J by 2 bases, with 13 bases of the junction left unmatched. CDR1 LNHNV and CDR2 YYDKDF come from the germline V gene (reference sequence). The CDR3 is 17 amino acids. The CDR3 DNA sequence: TGTGCCACCAGCAGCACTACGGGACAGATCAACCCCTACGAGCAGTACTTC. This sequence encodes CATSSTTGQINPYEQYF.

The gene calls are TRBV4-1 and TRBJ1-1, with D hard to call. Trimming pared 3 bases from V and 5 bases from J, leaving 10 bases between. This CDR3 comprises 13 residues. The germline gives CDR1 MGHRA, CDR2 YSYEKL. The CDR3: CASSHSGRTEAFF. The CDR3 region has the DNA TGCGCCAGCAGCCACTCCGGGAGGACTGAAGCTTTCTTT.

V usage is TRBV18 and J usage is TRBJ1-2; D possibly corresponds to TRBD1 (6 bases). This CDR3 region has 15 residues. Germline CDR1 KGHSH, CDR2 LQKENI. Trimming took 3 bases from V and 3 from J, leaving 14 bases between them. DNA for the CDR3: TGTGCCAGCTCACCCAGGGACACCGCTGACTATGGCTACACCTTC. As protein: CASSPRDTADYGYTF.

The rearrangement uses TRBV6-5 and TRBJ2-3; perhaps TRBD2 as D (6 bases). The CDR3 length is 16 residues. The germline V gene has CDR1 MNHEY and CDR2 SVGAGI. The V end lost 0 bases, the J end lost 1 base, and 11 bases lay between the germline ends. The CDR3 DNA reads TGTGCCAGCAGTTACTCGCCCGGCGGGGGCACAGATACGCAGTATTTT. It specifies CASSYSPGGGTDTQYF.

The genes are TRBV7-9 and TRBJ1-3; perhaps TRBD1 as D (6 bases). V was clipped by 3 bases and J by 4 bases, with 13 bases between them. Germline CDR1 reads SEHNR; CDR2 reads FQNEAQ (reference sequence). The CDR3 spans 15 residues. The CDR3 nucleotides read TGTGCCAGCAGCTTGGGGGGGCTAGGCGGAAACACCATATATTTT. This encodes CASSLGGLGGNTIYF.